The next 13 T cell receptor beta chains were all read from a single sample in a study of blood T cell repertoires in COVID-19. Using immunoSEQ multiplex PCR, the repertoire was profiled, and TCRdb retains in-frame clones only, with some absent. The repertoire consists of 150,000 to 180,000 clones, with 78% occurring once and the leading ten covering roughly 1.8%. The specimen was peripheral blood. Every receptor here comes from a man at least 80 years old with acute or convalescent COVID-19.

The rearrangement uses TRBV3-1 (or the pseudogene TRBV3-2) and TRBJ1-3; D ambiguous. V gave up 4 bases and J gave up 4 bases, with 14 bases separating them. CDR3 size: 15 residues. Germline CDR1 LGHDT, CDR2 YNNKEL (reference sequence). This CDR3 is CASSRGRGSGNTIYF. The CDR3 DNA is TGTGCCAGCAGCCGAGGGAGAGGCTCAGGAAACACCATATATTTT.

This clone was detected only a few times. The chain employs TRBV2 and TRBJ1-5; 8 bases fit TRBD1. J gave up 6 bases and V 7 bases, and 5 bases lay outside the gene matches. CDR3 size: 13 residues. The germline V gene has CDR1 SNHLY and CDR2 FYNNEI. The CDR3 protein is CASKDREGQPQHF. DNA for the CDR3: TGTGCCAGCAAGGACAGGGAAGGTCAGCCCCAGCATTTT.

This clone appeared a few times. This chain joins TRBV5-8 and TRBJ1-1, with D perhaps TRBD1 (6 bases). CDR3 length: 12 residues. Trimming removed 5 bases at V and 4 bases at J, with 9 bases between. From germline, CDR1 is SGHTS and CDR2 YDEGEE. The CDR3 loop is CASRPQGTEAFF. CDR3 in DNA: TGTGCCAGCAGACCACAGGGCACTGAAGCTTTCTTT.

The chain combines TRBV9 with TRBJ1-5; 7 bases match TRBD1. Germline trimming cut 0 bases from V and 7 bases from J; bases unmatched to any gene: 10. The CDR3 extends over 16 amino acids. CDR1 SGDLS and CDR2 YYNGEE come from the germline V gene. This chain's CDR3 is CASSVDQGGAGQPQHF. For the CDR3, the DNA is TGTGCCAGCAGCGTAGATCAAGGGGGCGCGGGGCAGCCCCAGCATTTT.

In this sample, this clone turned up many times. J is TRBJ2-5 and V is TRBV10-3, with a possible D match to TRBD2 (5 bases). Germline V CDR1 and CDR2: ENHRY, SYGVKD. The germline V and J ends were trimmed by 4 bases and 2 bases, with 11 bases remaining between them. The CDR3 has 14 amino acids. DNA for the CDR3: TGTGCCATCAGTGCTACTAGTTCACAAGAGACCCAGTACTTC. As protein: CAISATSSQETQYF.

The chain is built from TRBV5-4 and TRBJ2-7, with 12 bases fitting TRBD2. The germline CDR1 and CDR2 sequences are SGHNT and YYREEE (reference sequence). The V gene end was trimmed by 5 bases and the J gene end by 6 bases; junction bases not matched to a gene: 9. There are 15 residues in the CDR3. The CDR3: CASSYLAGGMGEQYF. In nucleotides, the CDR3 is TGTGCCAGCAGTTACCTAGCGGGGGGGATGGGCGAGCAGTACTTC.

J is TRBJ1-5 and V is TRBV28; a possible D gene is TRBD1 (6 bases). The CDR3 sequence is 14 residues long. Germline-derived CDR1 and CDR2 are MDHEN and SYDVKM. V was pared by 5 bases and J by 5 bases, with 13 bases between. CDR3 nucleotide sequence: TGTGCCAGCAGTGAGGGGGTAGGGGATCAGCCCCAGCATTTT. Residues: CASSEGVGDQPQHF.

V usage is TRBV27 and J usage is TRBJ2-1; 12 bases are a match to TRBD2. Germline V gene sequence: CDR1 MNHEY, CDR2 SMNVEV (reference sequence). The J segment lost 6 bases and the V segment lost 6 bases, leaving 3 bases of the junction unmatched. This CDR3 has 14 residues. This CDR3 is CASRGLAGFNEQFF. In DNA form, the CDR3 reads TGTGCCAGCAGGGGACTAGCGGGCTTCAATGAGCAGTTCTTC.

The rearrangement links TRBV2 to TRBJ1-4; 7 nucleotides agree with TRBD1. The V and J ends lost 7 bases and 8 bases, in that order; junction bases with no gene match: 7. The CDR3 has 13 amino acids. Germline loops: CDR1 SNHLY, CDR2 FYNNEI. Here the CDR3 reads CASMRDSSEKLFF. In nucleotides, the CDR3 is TGTGCCAGCATGAGGGACAGTAGCGAAAAACTGTTTTTT.

This clone occurred many times. The chain is built from TRBV28 and TRBJ1-2; D gene uncertain. CDR1 is MDHEN, CDR2 SYDVKM, per germline. The ends were cut back, 5 bases at V and 1 base at J, with 11 bases in the middle. The CDR3 runs to 14 residues. The CDR3 DNA sequence: TGTGCCAGCAGTCTCGCGCAGGTTAACTATGGCTACACCTTC. Its protein is CASSLAQVNYGYTF.

J is TRBJ2-7 and V is TRBV28; 7 bases are a match to TRBD1. The CDR3 extends over 12 amino acids. In germline, CDR1 is MDHEN, CDR2 SYDVKM. Unmatched junction bases numbered 2, after V lost 4 bases and J lost 5 bases. CDR3 in amino acids: CASSSDRDEQYV. CDR3 DNA sequence: TGTGCCAGCAGTTCCGACAGGGACGAGCAGTACGTC.

J is TRBJ1-2 and V is TRBV5-1; D not resolved. Germline assignment: CDR1 SGHRS and CDR2 YFSETQ. CDR3 size: 15 residues. Trimming took off 4 bases at V and 8 bases at J, with 21 bases between the two ends. The CDR3 here is CASSRGGPGVVGYTF. The CDR3 coding sequence is TGCGCCAGCAGCCGGGGAGGGCCGGGCGTGGTAGGCTACACCTTC.

This clone was recorded once. The chain joins TRBV24-1 to TRBJ2-3, with D perhaps matching TRBD1 (6 bases). The V gene's germline CDR1 is KGHDR and CDR2 SFDVKD. The ends were cut back, 9 bases at V and 2 bases at J, with 11 bases in the middle. The CDR3 is 13 amino acids. CDR3 in DNA: TGTGCCACCGAGGACAGCTACACAGATACGCAGTATTTT. Translating gives CATEDSYTDTQYF.